This T cell receptor (beta chain) was retrieved from a study of blood T cell repertoires in COVID-19. Study-level background: The United States, Italy and Spain were the sources of the acute and convalescent COVID-19 samples.

The V gene's germline CDR1 is LGHDT and CDR2 YNNKEL (reference sequence). Trimming took off 4 bases at V and 3 bases at J, with 21 bases between the two ends. This CDR3 region has 17 residues. Sequencing used immunoSEQ multiplex PCR; TCRdb keeps in-frame clones, though not all of them. The data contain about 230,000 clones, nearly 90% of them singletons. The age range of participants was roughly 18 to 90 years, with residence in under 25 US areas. Cohorts were determined from participant-reported clinical history. Input material: PBMCs or T cells enriched from blood (not recorded which). The chain employs TRBV3-1 (or the pseudogene TRBV3-2) and TRBJ2-5, with a possible D match to TRBD2 (6 bases). The TCR sequence derives from a woman in her 30s with acute COVID-19. This chain's CDR3 is CASSPPFGGITEETQYF. CDR3 nucleotides: TGTGCCAGCAGCCCCCCTTTTGGCGGGATCACTGAAGAGACCCAGTACTTC.